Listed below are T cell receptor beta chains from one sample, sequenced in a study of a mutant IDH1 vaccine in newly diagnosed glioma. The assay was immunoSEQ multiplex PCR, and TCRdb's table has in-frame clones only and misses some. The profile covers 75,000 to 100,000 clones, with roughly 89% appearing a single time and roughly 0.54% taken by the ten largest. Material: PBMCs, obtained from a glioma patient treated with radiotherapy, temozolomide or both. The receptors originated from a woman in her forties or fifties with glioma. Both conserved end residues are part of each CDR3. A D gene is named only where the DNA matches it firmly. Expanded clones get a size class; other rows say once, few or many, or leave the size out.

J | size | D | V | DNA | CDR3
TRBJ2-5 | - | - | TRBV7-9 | TGTGCCAGCAGGAAGGTGGAGGGGGGAGAGACCCAGTACTTC | CASRKVEGGETQYF
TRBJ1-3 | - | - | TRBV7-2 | TGTGCCAGCAGCTTAACTGGAAACACCATATATTTT | CASSLTGNTIYF
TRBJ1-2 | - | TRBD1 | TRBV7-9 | TGTGCCAGCAGCTTCGGGGGACAGTTCGGCTATGGCTACACCTTC | CASSFGGQFGYGYTF
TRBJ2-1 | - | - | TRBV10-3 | TGTGCCATCAGTGAGATTCTGGGAGGCCATTTCTACAATGAGCAGTTCTTC | CAISEILGGHFYNEQFF
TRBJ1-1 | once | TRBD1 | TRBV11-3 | TGTGCCAGCAGCTCAGGACAGGGGGACACTGAAGCTTTCTTT | CASSSGQGDTEAFF
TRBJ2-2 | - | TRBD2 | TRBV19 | TGTGCCAGTAGTATCCAGGGGAGAGGACTAGCTCGCACCGGGGAGCTGTTTTTT | CASSIQGRGLARTGELFF
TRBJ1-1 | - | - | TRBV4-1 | TGCGCCAGCAGCCACCCGGGACGGACGAAATCTGAAGCTTTCTTT | CASSHPGRTKSEAFF
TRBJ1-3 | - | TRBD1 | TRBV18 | TGTGCCAGCTCACCGACAGGGAGCTCTGGAAACACCATATATTTT | CASSPTGSSGNTIYF
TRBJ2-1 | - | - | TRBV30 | TGTGCCTGGAGTGAGAACAATGAGCAGTTCTTC | CAWSENNEQFF
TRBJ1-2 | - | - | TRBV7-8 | TGTGCCAGCAGCTTAAACAGGGTGGGCTATGGCTACACCTTC | CASSLNRVGYGYTF
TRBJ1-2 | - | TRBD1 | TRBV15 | TGTGCCACCAGCAGAGATCGAGGACAGGCCGCGAATGGCTACACCTTC | CATSRDRGQAANGYTF
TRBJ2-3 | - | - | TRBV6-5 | TGTGCCAGCAGTAGTGGAGAGGGGGCAGATACGCAGTATTTT | CASSSGEGADTQYF
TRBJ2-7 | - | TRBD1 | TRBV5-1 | TGCGCCAGCAGCGTGGACAGGGCCTACGAGCAGTACTTC | CASSVDRAYEQYF
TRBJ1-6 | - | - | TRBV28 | TGTGCCAGCACTTCCGGCGGGGCCTCAGCAACTTATAATTCACCCCTCCACTTT | CASTSGGASATYNSPLHF
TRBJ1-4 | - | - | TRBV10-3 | TGTGCCATCAGTGAGTCGACGGCAGCGGGAGAAAAACTGTTTTTT | CAISESTAAGEKLFF
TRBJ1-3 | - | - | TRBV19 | TGTGCCAGTAGCGAATTCCGGAACTCTGGAAACACCATATATTTT | CASSEFRNSGNTIYF
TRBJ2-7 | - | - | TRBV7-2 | TGTGCCAGCAGCTTAGCGGTTTCGGCCGGCTCCTACGAGCAGTACTTC | CASSLAVSAGSYEQYF
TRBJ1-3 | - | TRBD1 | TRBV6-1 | TGTGCCAGCAGTCCCCGGGACAGCAGAGGGAACACCATATATTTT | CASSPRDSRGNTIYF
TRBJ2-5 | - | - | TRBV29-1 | TGCAGCGTCGAGAAGGGCGGGACCAGGGAGACCCAGTACTTC | CSVEKGGTRETQYF
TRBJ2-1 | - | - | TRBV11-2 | TGTGCCAGCAGCTTAGACGCCTACAATGAGCAGTTCTTC | CASSLDAYNEQFF
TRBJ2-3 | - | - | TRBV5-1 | TGCGCCAGCAGCTTGGATGGCAGAGAGACGGATACGCAGTATTTT | CASSLDGRETDTQYF
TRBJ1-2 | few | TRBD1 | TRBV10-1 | TGCGCCAGCAGTGAGTGGACAGGGAATAGCTACACCTTC | CASSEWTGNSYTF
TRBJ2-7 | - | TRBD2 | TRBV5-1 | TGCGCCAGCAGCCCGCCTTTAGCGGGAGGTTACGAGCAGTACTTC | CASSPPLAGGYEQYF
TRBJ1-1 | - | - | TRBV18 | TGTGCCAGCTCACCCCGGGGCTCTCGTGAAGCTTTCTTT | CASSPRGSREAFF
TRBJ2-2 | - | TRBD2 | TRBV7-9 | TGTGCCAGCAGCTTAACTAGGACTAGCGGGATTGGGACCGGGGAGCTGTTTTTT | CASSLTRTSGIGTGELFF